This T cell receptor beta chain was retrieved from a study of beta chain features in type 1 diabetes (dated by TCRdb to about 2018). Regarding the study in general: Mean age, gender distribution, total cell number and subset yield did not differ between patients and healthy donors. Regulatory and stem cell-like memory subsets were isolated from only 8 patients and 8 healthy donors, whereas naive and central memory subsets came from all 28 donors. In the study, recently diagnosed type 1 diabetes patients and matched healthy donors were compared on the TCRB repertoires of their sorted circulating CD4+ T cell subsets. A total of 107,917,701 sorted cells were examined across all samples, and the number of cells per subset was strongly correlated with RNA yield. The paper as a whole reports these results and caveats: Because small numbers of individuals were included in the HLA sub-analyses, any influence of HLA type on TCRB rearrangement was left unresolved. Naive, central memory and regulatory TCRB repertoires appeared to be more alike among patients than among healthy donors. Because cDNA was sequenced instead of genomic DNA, activated cells with high expression could be over-represented, although the groups did not differ in activation or CD3 levels. Patients with type 1 diabetes made fewer insertions and deleted more nucleotides at VDJ recombination sites, implying thymic rearrangement abnormalities. Type 1 diabetes patients showed a moderate but significant shortening of TCRB CDR3 length in all four CD4+ subsets. Shorter templates might be favored by PCR, yet because patient and control samples were amplified and corrected together, any such skew would affect both groups equally.

All of the isolated RNA was reverse transcribed with the High Capacity cDNA Reverse Transcription Kit, so expressed TCRB transcripts were sequenced. Naive, central memory and regulatory T cell samples underwent deep immunoSEQ sequencing, averaging about 3.57 million total reads per sample. Sorted cells were lysed in RLT buffer, and RNA was extracted using DNase-treated RNeasy Micro or Mini kits according to cell number. To prevent cross-contamination, every cell subset was processed on its own, while patient and healthy donor samples were processed together. The immunoSEQ multiplex PCR was used to amplify TCRB sequences from cDNA, generating 87-bp fragments that spanned the CDR3 region. Sequencing of the amplicons was performed on the Illumina HiSeq platform. In the source study's methods: Synthetic template baselines were used to correct PCR bias computationally, reads within Hamming distance 2 were collapsed, and singletons that could not be merged were discarded. By aligning reads against IMGT, V, D and J genes, CDR3 length, and insertions or deletions at six rearrangement sites were assigned. Within each subset, clonotype counts were normalized to sorted cell number, and only after that were true diversity and Gini coefficients computed with the tcR R package. Repertoire sharing was quantified using the overlap coefficient calculated on TCRB nucleotide sequences. Out-of-frame TCRB sequences from naive cells were analyzed to stand in for the pre-selection repertoire. Entries here come from immuneACCESS through TCRdb and include only in-frame sequences with V and J called. Some clones fail to appear in such tables; in the studies checked, an unresolved V gene covers under half of the shortfall, and the cause of the remainder is unknown. V and J calls and clone size are as listed in that table; D and trimming were resolved from the DNA. This sample is represented by fewer than 500,000 clones; 11% to 15% of them were singletons. Under 0.04% of the sample belongs to the ten largest clones.

Notes on this clone: This receptor's antigen is unknown. Per-base qualities were not stored, and no clone one base away is much larger.

Each donor gave one peripheral blood draw, approximately 100 mL on average, collected into heparinised tubes. Naive, central memory, regulatory and stem cell-like memory CD4+ T cells were sorted on a BD FACSAria II using a panel including CD45RO, CCR7, CD25, CD127, CD95 and CD27. A purity above 98% was achieved for all sorted populations. PBMCs were isolated right away by Lymphoprep density gradient centrifugation and were stained directly, without culture. Samples were stained and sorted in pairs, with one healthy donor and one patient per experiment, so that batch effects were minimized. The germline V gene (reference sequence) supplies CDR1 SEHNR and CDR2 FQNEAQ. V is clipped by 4 bases and J by 0 bases, and the sequence between their germline boundaries is 13 bases long. The CDR3 has 16 amino acids, counting the end cysteine and phenylalanine. Here the CDR3 DNA is all that survives: 48 bases in frame from base 1.

Sequencing was carried out using naive CD4+ T cells from blood. Interpreted using the paper, the cell subset or site label stands for: true naive CD4+ T cells. The rearrangement combines TRBV7-9 with TRBJ2-4; the D gene may be TRBD1 or TRBD2, since each aligns over 5 bases. This receptor was taken from a man younger than 45 in good health. Here is the DNA: TGTGCCAGCAGCTCGAGGGACCTACTAGCCAAAAACATTCAGTACTTC. Its coded protein is CASSSRDLLAKNIQYF.